This TCR beta chain was sequenced for a study of cytomegalovirus exposure and HLA in healthy donors. Study as a whole: Some 200 million T cells yielded about 120 million unique TCR beta sequences, as an earlier analysis found. The study placed less than 90% of its 350 to 450 genotyped donors in the Caucasian-associated ancestry cluster.

Overall study findings and caveats: Prior analysis indicated that the majority of TCR beta V segments exhibited productivity approximately 87% or approximately 30% of the time.

Points on this clone: Its antigen is still unknown.

Trimming cost V 8 bases and J 6 bases; bases outside gene matches: 4. This CDR3 region has 13 residues. CDR1 and CDR2 from the germline V gene are MNHNS and SASEGT. The PCR used 60 Vbeta and 13 Jbeta primers. Using immunoSEQ multiplex PCR, the repertoire was profiled, and TCRdb retains in-frame clones only, with some absent. Here the sample spans about 240,000 clones, roughly 82% being singletons. The V and J genes are TRBV6-1 and TRBJ1-6; 7 nucleotides line up with TRBD1. The material sequenced was PBMCs. The receptor was isolated from a woman aged 40 to 49 in good health and CMV-seropositive. The CDR3 sequence: CASSDRVNSPLHF. The CDR3 DNA sequence: TGTGCCAGCTCAGACAGGGTTAATTCACCCCTCCACTTT.